The text below deals with one T cell receptor beta chain. Cohort allocation depended upon clinical history that participants reported. The sample comes from a study of blood T cell repertoires in COVID-19. For the study at large: The United States, Italy and Spain were the sources of the acute and convalescent COVID-19 samples.

TCRdb keeps only in-frame clones here, not all; method: immunoSEQ multiplex PCR. There are around 250,000 clones in the sample; about nine tenths occur only once, and 15% lies in the top ten. The germline V gene encodes CDR1 MNHNS and CDR2 SASEGT. The CDR3 contains 14 residues. V lost 3 bases to trimming and J lost 1 base; unmatched junction nucleotides: 0. This sequence joins TRBV6-1 and TRBJ1-5, with 7 bases fitting TRBD1. The TCR sequence derives from a man aged 18 to 29 who had recovered from COVID-19. The specimen sequenced was PBMCs or T cells enriched from blood (not recorded which). The CDR3 DNA reads as TGTGCCAGCAGTGAGGGACAGAGCAATCAGCCCCAGCATTTT. Its protein is CASSEGQSNQPQHF.